The present TCR beta chain was sequenced within a study of cytomegalovirus exposure and HLA in healthy donors. Study information: Unique TCRs numbering some 77 million, obtained from HLA-typed donors, made up an early data release.

Turning to this clone: Antigen: not known.

This PCR relied on a set of 60 Vbeta primers and 13 Jbeta primers. The data were produced by immunoSEQ multiplex PCR, yet TCRdb's version contains in-frame clones alone and is incomplete. This table holds about 200,000 clones, approximately 80% found once. This CDR3 is 15 amino acids long. CDR1 and CDR2 (germline): KGHSH, LQKENI. V was cut by 6 bases and J by 2 bases, with 16 bases left in between. Donors showed nominal health when sampled, although they likely had unrecorded immune exposures. Overall study findings and caveats: Later on, an analysis tied some 17,000 TCR beta sequences to HLA alleles at 0.05 false discovery rate.

The clonotype comes from a boy aged 2 to 9 in good health and CMV-seronegative. The specimen was PBMCs. The chain joins TRBV18 to TRBJ2-5; weak D call: TRBD2 (5 bases). The CDR3 DNA is TGTGCCAGCTCTCGCAGCACGGGGTTTCAAGAGACCCAGTACTTC. This sequence encodes CASSRSTGFQETQYF.